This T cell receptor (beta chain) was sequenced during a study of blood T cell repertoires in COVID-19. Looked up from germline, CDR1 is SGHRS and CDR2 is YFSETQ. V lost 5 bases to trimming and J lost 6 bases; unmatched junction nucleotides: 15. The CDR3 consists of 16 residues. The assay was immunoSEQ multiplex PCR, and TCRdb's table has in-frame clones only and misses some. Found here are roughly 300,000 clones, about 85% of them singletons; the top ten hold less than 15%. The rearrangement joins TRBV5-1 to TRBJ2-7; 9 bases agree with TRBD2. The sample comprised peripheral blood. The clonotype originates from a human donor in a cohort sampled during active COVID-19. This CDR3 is CASSTDLASGTIEQYF. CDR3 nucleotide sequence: TGCGCCAGCAGTACTGATCTGGCTAGCGGGACTATCGAGCAGTACTTC.